The TCR beta chain described here comes from a study of a mutant IDH1 vaccine in newly diagnosed glioma. Study-wide background: Vaccination followed radiotherapy alone by 4-6 weeks, or accompanied temozolomide cycles. The earlier regimen, radiotherapy, temozolomide, or both, was most often both.

The time point was: week 35, safety follow-up. With topical imiquimod, each dose of the vaccine consisted of 300 ug of mutant IDH1 20-mer peptide. Profiling relied on immunoSEQ multiplex PCR, and the TCRdb table lists in-frame clones only, not all of them. The sample lists about 46,000 clones, roughly 92% occurring once. V gave up 3 bases and J gave up 1 base, with 6 bases separating them. CDR3 length equals 14 residues. Germline assignment: CDR1 MNHEY and CDR2 SMNVEV (reference sequence). This clone was found once. Its specificity is not known. This CDR3 is also generated by other DNA sequences in the sample.

The source of this sequence is a man between 50 and 59 years old with glioma. The gene calls are TRBV27 and TRBJ2-2; D unclear. The sequences come from PBMCs, collected from a glioma patient whose treatment included an IDH1 peptide vaccine. The CDR3, as DNA: TGTGCCAGCAGTTTGTTAGGGAACACCGGGGAGCTGTTTTTT. Translating gives CASSLLGNTGELFF.